This T cell receptor (beta chain) originates from a study of shared clonotypes between healthy human individuals. Investigators divided CD4+ cells into CD45RA+ naive and CD45RA-negative memory subsets. Profiling relied on immunoSEQ multiplex PCR, and the TCRdb table lists in-frame clones only, not all of them. The sample has some 580,000 clones, around 97% seen once. The sequenced sample was naive CD4+ T cells sorted from blood. Subset given: CD45RA+ positively selected. The sequence came from a woman under 40 in good health.

CDR3 bases: TGCGCCAGCAGTGAGTCAGTTGTGGCATCCTACGAGCAGTACTTC. Translated: CASSESVVASYEQYF. This chain links TRBV10-1 with TRBJ2-7; no clear D. Trimming shortened V by 0 bases and J by 1 base, and 10 bases separated the two germline ends. Germline lookup yields CDR1 WNHNN and CDR2 SYGVQD (reference sequence). This CDR3 has 15 amino acids.